This TCR beta chain derives from a study of blood T cell repertoires in COVID-19. Overall study: Both acute and convalescent COVID-19 samples were obtained from the United States, Italy and Spain. Sources were T cells, B-cell-depleted T cells, or PBMCs; the material itself was cDNA or gDNA.

This CDR3 has 15 residues. CDR1 is LGHDT, CDR2 YNNKEL, per germline (reference sequence). Losses at the gene ends were 6 bases for V and 8 bases for J; bases not matched to a gene: 10. How the authors handled the data: Estimated nucleated cell counts came from reference gene primer amplification. Some clones are missing from TCRdb's copy, which holds only in-frame ones; the method was immunoSEQ multiplex PCR. V and J calls and clone size are copied from that table; D and trimming were computed from the DNA. The table lists 150,000 to 190,000 clones, more than 80% of them singletons. The sequenced sample consisted of peripheral blood. The TCR sequence derives from a middle-aged woman with acute or convalescent COVID-19. The chain uses TRBV3-1 (or the pseudogene TRBV3-2) and TRBJ2-1, with 10 positions matching TRBD2. DNA for the CDR3: TGTGCCAGCAGACTAACTAGCGGGGTCTCCGATGAGCAGTTCTTC. Amino acids: CASRLTSGVSDEQFF.